A single sample gave rise to the 29 T cell receptor beta chains below, sequenced in a study of blood T cell repertoires in COVID-19. Sequencing used immunoSEQ multiplex PCR; TCRdb keeps in-frame clones, though not all of them. There are tens of thousands of clones in the sample; 80% to 90% occur only once, and about 7% lies in the top ten. Sequencing input: peripheral blood. Every receptor here comes from a man in his 60s with active or convalescent COVID-19.

This chain connects TRBV6-2 or TRBV6-3 to TRBJ1-1; 7 bases line up with TRBD1. The CDR3 runs to 14 residues. J was trimmed by 4 bases and V by 2 bases; bases with no gene match: 4. The germline gives CDR1 MNHEY, CDR2 SVGEGT. CDR3 loop: CASSYTGAATEAFF. The CDR3 DNA sequence: TGTGCCAGCAGTTACACAGGGGCAGCCACTGAAGCTTTCTTT.

The rearrangement uses TRBV18 and TRBJ1-6; tentatively, D is TRBD1 (6 bases). This CDR3 spans 15 amino acids. Germline loops: CDR1 KGHSH, CDR2 LQKENI. V shed 0 bases and J shed 7 bases, with 10 bases lying between them. CDR3: CASSPPKGENSPLHF. CDR3 nucleotide sequence: TGTGCCAGCTCACCACCAAAGGGGGAGAATTCACCCCTCCACTTT.

The sample holds one count of this clone. J is TRBJ2-7 and V is TRBV7-6, with no clear D. There are 14 residues in the CDR3. The germline V and J ends were trimmed by 2 bases and 3 bases, with 11 bases remaining between them. The germline CDR1 and CDR2 sequences are SGHVS and FNYEAQ. The CDR3 DNA is TGTGCCAGCAGCTTAACAGTCTCCGGCTACGAGCAGTACTTC. Translation: CASSLTVSGYEQYF.

DNA for the CDR3: TGTGCCAGCAGATCACAGGGATGGGCTGACACTGAAGCTTTCTTT. Translated: CASRSQGWADTEAFF. The chain recombines TRBV6-5 with TRBJ1-1, with a possible D match to TRBD1 (6 bases). Germline CDR1 and CDR2: MNHEY and SVGAGI. This CDR3 comprises 15 residues. Trimming took 6 bases from V and 3 from J, leaving 17 bases between them.

The chain employs TRBV7-2 and TRBJ2-5; the D gene is possibly TRBD1 (6 bases). This CDR3 has 17 residues. Germline V gene sequence: CDR1 SGHTA, CDR2 FQGNSA. The V end lost 5 bases, the J end lost 1 base, and 20 bases lay between the germline ends. The CDR3 here is CASSAKVVDRTQETQYF. CDR3 bases: TGTGCCAGCAGCGCCAAGGTGGTTGACAGGACCCAAGAGACCCAGTACTTC. Full variable domain (missing parts from reference TRBV7-2 and TRBJ2-5): GAGVSQSPSNKVTEKGKDVELRCDPISGHTALYWYRQSLGQGLEFLIYFQGNSAPDKSGLPSDRFSAERTGGSVSTLTIQRTQQEDSAVYLCASSAKVVDRTQETQYFGPGTRLLVL.

The J gene is TRBJ2-1, the V gene TRBV7-8; 8 nucleotides agree with TRBD2. Germline V gene sequence: CDR1 SGHVS, CDR2 FQNEAQ. This CDR3 region has 19 residues. The ends lost 5 bases at V and 7 bases at J; junction bases unmatched: 22. The CDR3 here is CASSPALAEGGGRYNEQFF. The CDR3 DNA reads TGTGCCAGCAGCCCGGCTCTAGCCGAGGGGGGCGGGAGGTATAATGAGCAGTTCTTC.

A remark on this clone: The same CDR3 arises from other DNA sequences in this sample as well. This chain uses TRBV7-2 with TRBJ1-1, with D unclear. V lost 6 bases to trimming and J lost 0 bases, with 8 bases between them. The CDR3 extends over 13 amino acids. Germline CDR1 reads SGHTA; CDR2 reads FQGNSA. Written as DNA, the CDR3 is TGTGCCAGCAGACAGAACATGAACACTGAAGCTTTCTTT. This translates into CASRQNMNTEAFF.

V is TRBV7-9 and J is TRBJ2-3; 8 bases align to TRBD2. The CDR3 has 14 residues. V gave up 5 bases and J gave up 5 bases; unmatched junction bases: 6. CDR1 is SEHNR and CDR2 is FQNEAQ in the germline V gene (reference sequence). The CDR3 protein is CASSKGLEGDTQYF. Written as DNA, the CDR3 is TGTGCCAGCAGCAAGGGACTAGAGGGAGATACGCAGTATTTT.

The V gene is TRBV6-5, the J gene TRBJ1-6, with 7 nucleotides matching TRBD1. The length of the CDR3 is 16 residues. The V gene's germline CDR1 is MNHEY and CDR2 SVGAGI. J gave up 10 bases and V 2 bases, and 11 bases lay outside the gene matches. This CDR3 is CASSYGTVPANSPLHF. The CDR3 nucleotides are TGTGCCAGCAGTTACGGGACAGTGCCAGCTAACTCACCCCTCCACTTT.

CDR3 in amino acids: CASSDTGTSTYNEQFF. The CDR3 region has the DNA TGTGCCAGCAGTGACACCGGGACTAGCACCTACAATGAGCAGTTCTTC. V usage is TRBV6-1 and J usage is TRBJ2-1; 9 bases match TRBD2. There are 16 residues in the CDR3. Germline CDR1 reads MNHNS; CDR2 reads SASEGT. Trimming removed 3 bases from V and 2 bases from J; junction bases left unmatched: 5.

A single count supports this clone. V usage is TRBV3-1 (or the pseudogene TRBV3-2) and J usage is TRBJ2-2; D may be TRBD1 (5 bases). Trimming pared 4 bases from V and 5 bases from J, leaving 17 bases between. The germline gives CDR1 LGHDT, CDR2 YNNKEL (reference sequence). There are 16 residues in the CDR3. The CDR3 sequence: CASSRTTKPTTGELFF. Here the CDR3 DNA reads TGTGCCAGCAGCCGGACAACGAAACCAACGACCGGGGAGCTGTTTTTT.

V usage is TRBV10-3 and J usage is TRBJ1-1; D is ambiguous. V lost 7 bases, J lost 4 bases, and 16 bases lay in between. The CDR3 sequence is 14 residues long. The germline V gene has CDR1 ENHRY and CDR2 SYGVKD. CDR3 sequence (DNA): TGTGCCATCACCCGACGGGAGGACGGCACTGAAGCTTTCTTT. Its translation is CAITRREDGTEAFF.

The chain recombines TRBV18 with TRBJ1-5, with 9 bases identical to TRBD1. V gave up 6 bases and J gave up 3 bases; unmatched junction bases: 9. The CDR3 sequence is 16 residues long. CDR1 KGHSH and CDR2 LQKENI come from the germline V gene. The CDR3 protein is CASSLGGTGINQPQHF. In DNA form, the CDR3 reads TGTGCCAGCTCCCTGGGCGGGACAGGGATCAATCAGCCCCAGCATTTT.

This sequence joins TRBV5-1 and TRBJ2-7, with a possible D match to TRBD2 (5 bases). Per germline, CDR1 SGHRS and CDR2 YFSETQ. Trimming left V 6 bases short and J 0 bases short, with 13 bases between. The CDR3 length is 14 residues. The CDR3 here is CASISDSSSYEQYF. The CDR3 nucleotides read TGCGCCAGCATTTCGGACTCAAGCTCCTACGAGCAGTACTTC.

The chain carries TRBV5-1 and TRBJ2-3, with 8 bases that match TRBD2. Germline CDR1 is SGHRS and CDR2 is YFSETQ. The junction had 10 bases not matched to a gene; V was cut back by 2 bases and J by 2 bases. The CDR3 consists of 17 residues. The CDR3 nucleotides are TGCGCCAGCAGCTTTGGTAGCGGGAAGGGGTACACAGATACGCAGTATTTT. Translated: CASSFGSGKGYTDTQYF.

V usage is TRBV4-1 and J usage is TRBJ1-2; TRBD1 matches 9 bases. Per the germline V gene, CDR1 is MGHRA and CDR2 is YSYEKL. V shed 1 base and J 7 bases; nucleotides not matched to a gene: 10. This CDR3 has 16 residues. The CDR3 bases are TGCGCCAGCAGCCAAGCATCCGGGACAGGGAAAGTTGGCTACACCTTC. Amino acids: CASSQASGTGKVGYTF.

The chain joins TRBV7-2 to TRBJ2-1; 13 nucleotides agree with TRBD2. The germline CDR1 and CDR2 sequences are SGHTA and FQGNSA. CDR3 length equals 17 residues. Trimming took 5 bases from V and 6 from J; bases not matched to a gene: 10. As DNA, the CDR3 is TGTGCCAGCAGCCGCTACTCGACTAGCGGGAGGAGCAATGAGCAGTTCTTC. Translated: CASSRYSTSGRSNEQFF.

The rearrangement links TRBV7-2 to TRBJ2-1; 7 nucleotides match TRBD2. Germline V lookup: CDR1 SGHTA, CDR2 FQGNSA. The CDR3 totals 16 residues. After removal of 6 bases from V and 9 bases from J, the junction contained 17 bases not matched to a gene. In DNA, the CDR3 is TGTGCCAGCAGTTGGGGCGGGGGTGCTAAACGAAGTGAGCAGTTCTTC. This encodes CASSWGGGAKRSEQFF.

The J gene is TRBJ1-2, the V gene TRBV19; D gene ambiguous. Looked up from germline, CDR1 is LNHDA and CDR2 is SQIVND (reference sequence). This CDR3 comprises 14 residues. With 7 bases removed from V and 9 bases from J, the gap between germline ends came to 21 bases. CDR3: CASNAPGSHESYTF. The CDR3 DNA reads TGTGCCAGTAATGCTCCCGGGTCCCATGAGAGCTACACCTTC. Looking up the rest from reference TRBV19 and TRBJ1-2 gives the full variable domain: DGGITQSPKYLFRKEGQNVTLSCEQNLNHDAMYWYRQDPGQGLRLIYYSQIVNDFQKGDIAEGYSVSREKKESFPLTVTSAQKNPTAFYLCASNAPGSHESYTFGSGTRLTVV.

The chain combines TRBV2 with TRBJ2-1; perhaps TRBD1 as D (6 bases). V was shortened by 6 bases and J by 5 bases, with 17 bases between the two germline ends. The CDR3 runs to 15 residues. CDR1 and CDR2 (germline): SNHLY, FYNNEI. The CDR3 reads CASRETGFNNNEQFF. The CDR3 nucleotides are TGTGCCAGCAGGGAAACAGGGTTCAATAACAATGAGCAGTTCTTC.

This chain joins TRBV3-1 (or the pseudogene TRBV3-2) and TRBJ2-7; tentative D call: TRBD2 (6 bases). CDR1 is LGHDT, CDR2 YNNKEL, per germline (reference sequence). V dropped 4 bases and J dropped 0 bases, with 16 bases sitting between them. This CDR3 is built from 16 residues. CDR3: CASSLSGASPSYEQYF. CDR3 in DNA: TGTGCCAGCAGCCTTAGCGGCGCTAGTCCCTCCTACGAGCAGTACTTC.

V and J are TRBV2 and TRBJ1-2; weak D call: TRBD1 (6 bases). The CDR3 totals 16 residues. Germline CDR1 reads SNHLY; CDR2 reads FYNNEI. Trimming took off 10 bases at V and 4 bases at J, with 25 bases between the two ends. The CDR3 is CATQYVQDTGSYGYTF. DNA for the CDR3: TGTGCCACCCAGTATGTCCAGGACACAGGGTCCTATGGCTACACCTTC.

This sequence joins TRBV12-3 or TRBV12-4 and TRBJ1-1; TRBD1 might be the D (6 bases). The CDR3 runs 13 residues. V dropped 6 bases and J dropped 6 bases, with 14 bases sitting between them. The CDR3 protein is CASRPTGSSEAFF. Here the CDR3 DNA reads TGTGCCAGCAGGCCGACAGGTAGCTCTGAAGCTTTCTTT.

The genes are TRBV29-1 and TRBJ1-1; perhaps TRBD1 as D (6 bases). Trimming cost V 6 bases and J 6 bases, with 11 bases left between them. Germline values: CDR1 SQVTM, CDR2 ANQGSEA. CDR3 length equals 11 residues. CDR3 region: CSVKGQPEAFF. In nucleotides, the CDR3 is TGCAGCGTGAAAGGACAGCCTGAAGCTTTCTTT. Filled out from reference TRBV29-1 and TRBJ1-1, the complete variable domain reads SAVISQKPSRDICQRGTSLTIQCQVDSQVTMMFWYRQQPGQSLTLIATANQGSEATYESGFVIDKFPISRPNLTFSTLTVSNMSPEDSSIYLCSVKGQPEAFFGQGTRLTVV.

J is TRBJ2-7 and V is TRBV6-2 or TRBV6-3, with TRBD1 identical over 8 bases. The V and J ends lost 0 bases and 2 bases, in that order; junction bases with no gene match: 9. Looked up from germline, CDR1 is MNHEY and CDR2 is SVGEGT. The CDR3 covers 17 residues. The CDR3 sequence: CASSYSTDRETTYEQYF. The DNA of the CDR3 is TGTGCCAGCAGTTACTCAACGGACAGGGAGACCACCTACGAGCAGTACTTC.

The chain combines TRBV9 with TRBJ1-4; no reliable D call. Looked up from germline, CDR1 is SGDLS and CDR2 is YYNGEE. V lost 0 bases, J lost 8 bases, and 14 bases lay in between. This CDR3 region has 15 residues. The CDR3 reads CASSVGTLRGEKLFF. CDR3 DNA sequence: TGTGCCAGCAGCGTAGGGACCTTACGAGGGGAAAAACTGTTTTTT. Drawing the rest from reference TRBV9 and TRBJ1-4, the complete variable domain is DSGVTQTPKHLITATGQRVTLRCSPRSGDLSVYWYQQSLDQGLQFLIQYYNGEERAKGNILERFSAQQFPDLHSELNLSSLELGDSALYFCASSVGTLRGEKLFFGSGTQLSVL.

The chain uses TRBV7-2 and TRBJ2-3, with D perhaps TRBD2 (6 bases). V dropped 5 bases and J dropped 1 base, with 13 bases sitting between them. The germline V gene has CDR1 SGHTA and CDR2 FQGNSA. The CDR3 is made up of 15 amino acids. The CDR3 loop is CASSPPGLRTDTQYF. The DNA for the CDR3 is TGTGCCAGCAGCCCGCCGGGACTTCGCACAGATACGCAGTATTTT.

The V and J genes are TRBV18 and TRBJ2-3; TRBD1 matches 7 bases. This CDR3 has 14 residues. CDR1 and CDR2 (germline): KGHSH, LQKENI. Trimming cost V 3 bases and J 3 bases; bases outside gene matches: 3. The CDR3 here is CASSPGTATDTQYF. CDR3 nucleotides: TGTGCCAGCTCACCCGGGACAGCGACAGATACGCAGTATTTT.

This chain joins TRBV5-5 and TRBJ1-5; D is perhaps TRBD1 (5 bases). The CDR3 sequence is 13 residues long. Trimming took off 4 bases at V and 5 bases at J, with 10 bases between the two ends. Germline V gene lookup returns CDR1 SGHKS and CDR2 YYEKEE (reference sequence). As DNA, the CDR3 is TGTGCCAGCAGCCAGGGTGGGGATCAGCCCCAGCATTTT. This encodes CASSQGGDQPQHF.